This entry features one T cell receptor (beta chain) sequence. The clone's antigen remains unknown. No per-base quality is available; no much larger clone lies one base away. The CDR3 runs 14 residues from the cysteine to the phenylalanine. Only CDR3 DNA is held: 42 bases, read in frame from base 1. Relative to germline, V is missing 3 bases and J is missing 5 bases, with 4 bases of the junction outside any gene match. Sequences LGHDT (CDR1) and YNNKEL (CDR2) are obtained from the germline V gene (reference sequence). The immunoSEQ Assay, a bias-controlled multiplex PCR, was used to amplify TCRbeta CDR3 regions from genomic DNA. In the original analysis: The number of nucleated cells in each sample was estimated from the amplification of reference gene primers within the assay. Sequence reads were collapsed and filtered to measure the absolute abundance of every unique TCRbeta CDR3 rearrangement. For each sample, productive Simpson clonality was calculated as the square root of Simpson's diversity index across productive rearrangements. The immuneACCESS repertoire file appears here via TCRdb, limited to in-frame rearrangements. These files lack a portion of the clones; in checked studies, under half of the deficit traces to unresolved V genes, and the cause of the others is not known. V and J calls and clone size come straight from that table; D and trimming were deduced from the DNA. Here the sample has hundreds of thousands of clones; about nine tenths occur a single time. The ten largest clones take up roughly a tenth of the sample.

The sample belongs to a study of blood T cell repertoires in COVID-19 (TCRdb year 2020). Looking at the study overall: Collaborator samples came from the United States, Italy and Spain and covered acute and convalescent phases of COVID-19. A freely available public database, intended as a resource for researchers studying the immune response to SARS-CoV-2, is where the repertoires were released. The prospective study material was composed of cDNA or gDNA derived from T cells, B-cell-depleted T cells, or PBMCs. HLA class I and class II types, where available, came from metadata supplied by the sample provider rather than from assay-based typing. Subjects who had been exposed to COVID-19, were actively infected with it, or had recovered from it provided the deeply sampled blood TCRbeta repertoires that made up the dataset. The samples were drawn from the first 160 participants of the ongoing ImmuneRACE study and from more than 1,000 subjects provided by 6 global collaborators. The sample metadata nearly always contained a de-identified subject ID, COVID-19 status, age in years and sex.

Participants in the prospective study were enrolled through a virtual design, were aged roughly 18 to 100 years, and lived in 24 United States geographic areas. Cohort assignment in the prospective study relied on participant-reported clinical history from a screening survey and a study questionnaire. Recovered participants in ImmuneRACE Cohort 3 were defined as having two consecutive negative NP/OP PCR tests, clearance from a healthcare professional, or resolution of symptoms. Each participant in the prospective study had whole blood, serum and a nasopharyngeal or oropharyngeal swab collected by mobile phlebotomists. Prospective study participants could optionally give additional blood draws and questionnaires over a 2-month period. Before DNA extraction, blood samples from the prospective study were shipped at room temperature or frozen. Summary of the overall study and its limitations: Clinical and demographic metadata were provided uncurated, with the amount varying by source and participant.

This receptor was identified in a woman in her 30s who had recovered from COVID-19. The chain uses TRBV3-1 (or the pseudogene TRBV3-2) and TRBJ1-2, with 9 bases aligning to TRBD1. Specimen: PBMCs or T cells enriched from blood (not recorded which). CDR3 sequence: CASSHGQGIYGYTF. The nucleotides read TGTGCCAGCAGCCACGGACAGGGGATTTATGGCTACACCTTC.